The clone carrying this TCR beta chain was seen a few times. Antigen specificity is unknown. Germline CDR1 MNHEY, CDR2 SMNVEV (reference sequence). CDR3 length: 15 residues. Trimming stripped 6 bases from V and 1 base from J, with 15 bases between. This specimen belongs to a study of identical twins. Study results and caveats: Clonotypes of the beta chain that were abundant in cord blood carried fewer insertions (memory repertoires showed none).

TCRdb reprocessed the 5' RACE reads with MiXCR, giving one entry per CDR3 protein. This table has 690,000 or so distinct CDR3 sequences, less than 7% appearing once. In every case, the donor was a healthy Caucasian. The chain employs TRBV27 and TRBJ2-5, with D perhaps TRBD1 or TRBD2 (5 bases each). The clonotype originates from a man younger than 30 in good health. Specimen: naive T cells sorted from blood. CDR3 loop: CASRQHGTIQETQYF. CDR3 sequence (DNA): TGTGCCAGCAGGCAACACGGGACCATCCAAGAGACCCAGTACTTC.